The sequence of this T cell receptor (beta chain) was determined in a study of T-cell memory formation after mild COVID-19. The sample holds many counts of this clonotype. The antigen remains unidentified. Study-level results: Memory sampled before infection contained some responding clones, suggesting cross-reactive memory joined.

TCRdb independently ran MiXCR on the 5' RACE reads; one entry per CDR3 protein. Of about 430,000 distinct CDR3 sequences listed, 20% to 30% are singletons. This CDR3 has 14 residues. The germline CDR1 and CDR2 sequences are ENHRY and SYGVKD. Trimming took off 0 bases at V and 7 bases at J, with 11 bases between the two ends. Sequencing input: PBMCs or a T cell subset sorted from them (not recorded which). The source is an adult woman who had mild COVID-19 (a few samples of this study predate the infection). Cell type and time point are not known. V is TRBV10-3 and J is TRBJ2-3; the D gene is possibly TRBD2 (5 bases). CDR3 coding DNA: TGTGCCATCAGTGAGTCGGGTTCGGGGAATACGCAGTATTTT. Translating it yields CAISESGSGNTQYF.